The present T cell receptor (beta chain) was sequenced within a study of OX40 agonist ivuxolimab in advanced cancers. Clones were read by immunoSEQ multiplex PCR, and TCRdb kept only the in-frame ones, dropping some. In the table there are roughly 76,000 clones, around 86% of which are singletons. Germline assignment: CDR1 SEHNR and CDR2 FQNEAQ (reference sequence). Trimming cost V 4 bases and J 5 bases, with 11 bases left between them. The CDR3 is made up of 14 amino acids. The chain is built from TRBV7-9 and TRBJ1-4; TRBD1 might be the D (6 bases). This sample comprised CD4+ or CD8+ T cells sorted from blood, obtained in a trial of the OX40 agonist ivuxolimab. The receptor's source is an adult with an advanced solid tumor such as melanoma, head and neck, liver or kidney cancer. As DNA, the CDR3 is TGTGCCAGCAGCTACAGGGCCCCCAATGAAAAACTGTTTTTT. Translation gives CASSYRAPNEKLFF.